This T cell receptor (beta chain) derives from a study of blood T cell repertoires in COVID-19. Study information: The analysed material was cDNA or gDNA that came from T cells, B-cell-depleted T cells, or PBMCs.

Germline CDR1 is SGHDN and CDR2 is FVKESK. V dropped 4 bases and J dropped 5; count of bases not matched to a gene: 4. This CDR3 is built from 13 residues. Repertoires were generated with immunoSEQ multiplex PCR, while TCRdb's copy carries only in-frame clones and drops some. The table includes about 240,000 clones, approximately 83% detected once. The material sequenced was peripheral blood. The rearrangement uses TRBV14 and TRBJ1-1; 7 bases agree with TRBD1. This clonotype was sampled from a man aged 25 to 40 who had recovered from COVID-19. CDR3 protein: CASSRQQGTEAFF. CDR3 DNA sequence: TGTGCCAGCAGCCGCCAACAGGGGACTGAAGCTTTCTTT.